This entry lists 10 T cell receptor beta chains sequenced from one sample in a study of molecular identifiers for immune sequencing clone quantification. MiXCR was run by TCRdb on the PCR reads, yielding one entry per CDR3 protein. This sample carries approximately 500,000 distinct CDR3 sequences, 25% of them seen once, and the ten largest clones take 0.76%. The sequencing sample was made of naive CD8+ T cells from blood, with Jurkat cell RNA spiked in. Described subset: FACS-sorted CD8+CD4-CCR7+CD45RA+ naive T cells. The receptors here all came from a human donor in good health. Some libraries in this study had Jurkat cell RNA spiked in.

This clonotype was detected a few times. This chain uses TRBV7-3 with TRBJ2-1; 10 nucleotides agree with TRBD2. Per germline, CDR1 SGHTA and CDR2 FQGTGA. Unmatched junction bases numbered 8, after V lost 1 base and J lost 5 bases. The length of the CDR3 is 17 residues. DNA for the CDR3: TGTGCCAGCAGCTTAAAGCCCACTAGCGGGACTAACAATGAGCAGTTCTTC. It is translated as CASSLKPTSGTNNEQFF.

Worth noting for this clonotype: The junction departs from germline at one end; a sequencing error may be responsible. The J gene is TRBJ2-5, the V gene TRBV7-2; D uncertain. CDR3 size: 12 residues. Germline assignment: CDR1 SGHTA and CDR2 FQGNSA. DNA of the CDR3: TGTGCCAGCAGCTTGGTCTCCGAGACCCGGTACTTC. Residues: CASSLVSETRYF.

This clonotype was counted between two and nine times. The CDR3, as DNA: TGCAGTGCTATACCCGGGACAGCCTACGAGCAGTACTTC. Protein sequence: CSAIPGTAYEQYF. The rearrangement links TRBV20-1 to TRBJ2-7, with TRBD1 matching over 7 bases. Germline V CDR1 and CDR2: DFQATT, SNEGSKA (reference sequence). V lost 4 bases to trimming and J lost 2 bases; unmatched junction nucleotides: 5. The CDR3 has 13 residues.

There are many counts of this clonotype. The CDR3, as DNA: TGTGCCAGCAGCTTACCGGATTCTCAAGAGACCCAGTACTTC. This translates into CASSLPDSQETQYF. The rearrangement joins TRBV5-4 to TRBJ2-5; D call uncertain. The CDR3 is 14 amino acids. CDR1 SGHNT and CDR2 YYREEE come from the germline V gene (reference sequence). Trimming shortened V by 2 bases and J by 2 bases, and 10 bases separated the two germline ends.

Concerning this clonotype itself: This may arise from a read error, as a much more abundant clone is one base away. CDR3 sequence: CASRRDSHNEQFF. CDR3 nucleotide sequence: TGCGCCAGCAGGAGGGACAGCCACAATGAGCAGTTCTTC. The rearrangement uses TRBV5-1 and TRBJ2-1; 7 bases agree with TRBD1. This CDR3 is 13 amino acids long. The trim removed 5 bases at V and 5 bases at J, leaving 4 bases unmatched. The germline gives CDR1 SGHRS, CDR2 YFSETQ.

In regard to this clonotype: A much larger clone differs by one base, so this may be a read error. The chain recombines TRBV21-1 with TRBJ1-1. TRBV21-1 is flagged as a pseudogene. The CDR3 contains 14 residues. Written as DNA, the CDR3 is TGTGCCAGCAGCACCGACACCTTGAACACTGAAGCTTTATTT. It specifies CASSTDTLNTEALF.

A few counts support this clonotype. The chain's CDR3 is CASSPTSGVQETQYF. The DNA of the CDR3 is TGTGCCAGCAGCCCGACTAGCGGGGTACAAGAGACCCAGTACTTC. The chain links TRBV7-2 to TRBJ2-5; 11 bases are shared with TRBD2. Germline CDR1 reads SGHTA; CDR2 reads FQGNSA. The CDR3 has 15 amino acids. The V gene end was trimmed by 5 bases and the J gene end by 2 bases; junction bases not matched to a gene: 4.

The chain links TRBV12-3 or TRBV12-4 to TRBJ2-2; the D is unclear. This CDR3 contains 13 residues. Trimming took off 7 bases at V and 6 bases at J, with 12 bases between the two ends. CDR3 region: CASTTHKAGELFF. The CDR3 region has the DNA TGTGCCAGCACCACCCATAAGGCCGGGGAGCTGTTTTTT.

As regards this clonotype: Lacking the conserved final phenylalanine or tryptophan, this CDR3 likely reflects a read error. CDR3 coding DNA: TGCAGCGTTCGGCCCCTGATGATGACTAGCGGGAGTGATGAGCAGTTCTCC. Translation gives CSVRPLMMTSGSDEQFS. This rearrangement joins TRBV29-1 to TRBJ2-1; the match to TRBD2 covers 12 bases. Germline V gives CDR1 SQVTM, CDR2 ANQGSEA. The CDR3 runs 17 residues. Trimming at V came to 5 bases and at J to 8 bases, leaving 16 bases not matched to a gene.

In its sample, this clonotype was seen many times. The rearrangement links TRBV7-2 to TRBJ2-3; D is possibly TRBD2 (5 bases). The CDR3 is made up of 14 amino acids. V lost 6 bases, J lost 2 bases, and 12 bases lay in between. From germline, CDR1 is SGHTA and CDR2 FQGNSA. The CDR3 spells CASRQRYPTDTQYF. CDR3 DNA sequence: TGTGCCAGCAGACAGCGGTACCCCACAGATACGCAGTATTTT.